This T cell receptor (beta chain) was identified during a study of tumor-infiltrating lymphocytes in primary liver carcinoma. Study details: The study reported T1-T3 N0M0 tumors spanning 4.2 to 10 cm. General observations from the study: Researchers found tumor-adjacent and tumor-blood pairs overlapped less than tumor region pairs.

The researchers produced TCR beta cDNA from 450 to 600 ng total RNA with a constant-region primer. Generation of the TCR beta libraries relied on three nested multiplex PCR rounds using slightly modified ARM-PCR. TRBV1-TRBV30 forward and Cbeta reverse primers drove the first two roughly 10-cycle rounds. TCRdb called the multiplex PCR reads again in MiXCR, with one record for every CDR3 protein. The table has about 120,000 distinct CDR3 sequences, around two thirds seen once; the top ten hold 8% to 9%. Scientists recovered RNA and DNA together from around 20-30 mg of unsorted bulk tissue. The patients had histopathologically diagnosed primary liver carcinoma, and their disease was treated by surgical resection. The CDR3 covers 13 residues. V lost 4 bases, J lost 3 bases, and 0 bases stayed unmatched. In germline, CDR1 is MDHEN, CDR2 SYDVKM. This clonotype has a count of ten or more. Antigen: not known.

The sequence came from a woman aged 55-75 years with primary liver carcinoma and hepatitis B virus infection. Sequencing was performed on tumor-adjacent normal liver tissue. The gene calls are TRBV28 and TRBJ1-3; 7 bases align to TRBD1. CDR3: CASSSGGGNTIYF. CDR3 nucleotides: TGTGCCAGCAGTTCAGGGGGTGGAAACACCATATATTTT. The variable domain in full, with the rest retrieved from reference TRBV28 and TRBJ1-3, is DVKVTQSSRYLVKRTGEKVFLECVQDMDHENMFWYRQDPGLGLRLIYFSYDVKMKEKGDIPEGYSVSREKKERFSLILESASTNQTSMYLCASSSGGGNTIYFGEGSWLTVV.